The entry that follows covers one T cell receptor beta chain sequence. This specimen comes from a study of blood T cell repertoires in COVID-19. Study-level background: COVID-19 samples from acute and convalescent phases originated in the United States, Italy and Spain. From T cells, B-cell-depleted T cells, or PBMCs came the material, which was cDNA or gDNA.

Authors' analysis steps: Reference gene primer amplification in the assay estimated nucleated cell counts. The table came from immunoSEQ multiplex PCR; TCRdb's copy has only in-frame clones and leaves some out. V and J calls and clone size come straight from that table; D and trimming were deduced from the DNA. The sample consists of more than 65,000 clones, roughly 86% of them appearing once. CDR3 length equals 16 residues. V gave up 1 base and J gave up 3 bases, with 15 bases separating them. The germline V gene has CDR1 SGHAT and CDR2 FQNNGV. Sequenced: peripheral blood. The chain uses TRBV11-2 and TRBJ1-1; D not certain. This clonotype was obtained from a human donor in a cohort sampled during active COVID-19. The chain's CDR3 is CASSLGRQRWDTEAFF. The CDR3 region has the DNA TGTGCCAGCAGCTTAGGCAGGCAACGCTGGGACACTGAAGCTTTCTTT.